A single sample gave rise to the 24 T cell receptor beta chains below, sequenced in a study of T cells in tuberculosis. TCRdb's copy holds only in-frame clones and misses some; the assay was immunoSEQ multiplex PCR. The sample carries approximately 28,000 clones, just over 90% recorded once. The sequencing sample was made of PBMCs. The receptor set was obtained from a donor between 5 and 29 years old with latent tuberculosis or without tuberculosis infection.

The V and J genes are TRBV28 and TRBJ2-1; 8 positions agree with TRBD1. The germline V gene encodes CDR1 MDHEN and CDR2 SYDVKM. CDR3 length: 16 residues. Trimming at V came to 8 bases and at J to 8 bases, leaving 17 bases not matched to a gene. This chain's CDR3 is CASGSGAGGGSDEQFF. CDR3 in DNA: TGTGCCAGCGGAAGTGGCGCAGGGGGCGGATCCGATGAGCAGTTCTTC.

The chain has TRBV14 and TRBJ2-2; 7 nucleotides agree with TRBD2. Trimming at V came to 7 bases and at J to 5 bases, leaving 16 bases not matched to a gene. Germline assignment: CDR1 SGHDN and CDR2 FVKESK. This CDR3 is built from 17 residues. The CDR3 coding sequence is TGTGCCAGCAACTCTATGACTAGCAGGGTCCCGACCGGGGAGCTGTTTTTT. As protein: CASNSMTSRVPTGELFF. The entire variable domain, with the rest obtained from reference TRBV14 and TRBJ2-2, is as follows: EAGVTQFPSHSVIEKGQTVTLRCDPISGHDNLYWYRRVMGKEIKFLLHFVKESKQDESGMPNNRFLAERTGGTYSTLKVQPAELEDSGVYFCASNSMTSRVPTGELFFGEGSRLTVL.

DNA for the CDR3: TGTGCCAGCAGCGTAGAGGTAGCGGGGGCCACAGATACGCAGTATTTT. It yields the protein CASSVEVAGATDTQYF. The gene calls are TRBV9 and TRBJ2-3, with 9 bases lining up with TRBD2. This CDR3 contains 16 residues. Germline V gives CDR1 SGDLS, CDR2 YYNGEE. J lost 2 bases, V lost 0 bases, and 4 bases had no gene match.

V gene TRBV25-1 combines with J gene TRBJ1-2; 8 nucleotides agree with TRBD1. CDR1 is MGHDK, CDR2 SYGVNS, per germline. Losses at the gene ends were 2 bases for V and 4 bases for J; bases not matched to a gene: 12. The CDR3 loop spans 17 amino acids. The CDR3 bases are TGTGCCAGCAGTGAAGGGGGACAGGAGGCGATCAGCTATGGCTACACCTTC. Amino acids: CASSEGGQEAISYGYTF.

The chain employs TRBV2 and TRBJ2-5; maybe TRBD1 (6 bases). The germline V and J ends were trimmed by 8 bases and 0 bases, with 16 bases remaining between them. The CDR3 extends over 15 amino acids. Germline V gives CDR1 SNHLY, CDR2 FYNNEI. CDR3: CASCCRTDHQETQYF. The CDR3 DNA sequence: TGTGCCAGCTGTTGCAGGACAGACCACCAAGAGACCCAGTACTTC.

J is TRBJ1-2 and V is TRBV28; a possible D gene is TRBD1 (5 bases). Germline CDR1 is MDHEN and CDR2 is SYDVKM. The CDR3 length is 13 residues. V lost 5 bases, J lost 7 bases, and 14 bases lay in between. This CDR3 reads CASSKGAVTGYTF. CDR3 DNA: TGTGCCAGCAGTAAAGGGGCGGTGACTGGCTACACCTTC.

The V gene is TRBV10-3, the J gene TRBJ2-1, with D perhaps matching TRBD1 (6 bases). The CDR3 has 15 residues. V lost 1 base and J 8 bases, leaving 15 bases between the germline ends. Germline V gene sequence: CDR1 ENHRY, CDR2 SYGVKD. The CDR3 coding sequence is TGTGCCATCAGTGAGTACAGGGTGTATGGAGATGAGCAGTTCTTC. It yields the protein CAISEYRVYGDEQFF.

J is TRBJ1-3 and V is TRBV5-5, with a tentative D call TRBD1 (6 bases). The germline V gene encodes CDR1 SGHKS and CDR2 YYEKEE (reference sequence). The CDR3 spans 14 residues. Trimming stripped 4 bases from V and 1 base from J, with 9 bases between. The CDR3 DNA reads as TGTGCCAGCAGCCCCGGGACATCTGGAAACACCATATATTTT. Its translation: CASSPGTSGNTIYF.

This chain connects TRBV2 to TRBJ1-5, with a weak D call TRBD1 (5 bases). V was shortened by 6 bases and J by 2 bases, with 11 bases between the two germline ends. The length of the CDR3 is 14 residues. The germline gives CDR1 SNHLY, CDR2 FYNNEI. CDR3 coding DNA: TGTGCCAGCAGATTTCAGGGCGGCAATCAGCCCCAGCATTTT. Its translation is CASRFQGGNQPQHF.

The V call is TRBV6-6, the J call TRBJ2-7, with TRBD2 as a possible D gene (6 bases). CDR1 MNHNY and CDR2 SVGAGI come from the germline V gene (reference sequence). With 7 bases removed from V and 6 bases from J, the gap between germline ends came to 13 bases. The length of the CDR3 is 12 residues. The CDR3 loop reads CASMQGAGEQYF. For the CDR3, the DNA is TGTGCCAGCATGCAGGGAGCGGGCGAGCAGTACTTC.

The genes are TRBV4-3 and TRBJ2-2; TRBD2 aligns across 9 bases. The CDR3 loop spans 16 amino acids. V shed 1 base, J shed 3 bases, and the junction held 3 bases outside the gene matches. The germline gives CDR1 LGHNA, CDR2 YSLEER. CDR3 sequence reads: CASSQVLAGYTGELFF. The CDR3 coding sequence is TGCGCCAGCAGCCAAGTACTAGCGGGCTACACCGGGGAGCTGTTTTTT.

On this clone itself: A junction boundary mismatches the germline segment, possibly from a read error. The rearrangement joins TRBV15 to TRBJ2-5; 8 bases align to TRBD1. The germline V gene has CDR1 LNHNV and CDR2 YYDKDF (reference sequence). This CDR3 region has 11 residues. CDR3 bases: TGCCTAAACTACAGGGGGGAGACCCAGTACTTC. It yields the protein CLNYRGETQYF.

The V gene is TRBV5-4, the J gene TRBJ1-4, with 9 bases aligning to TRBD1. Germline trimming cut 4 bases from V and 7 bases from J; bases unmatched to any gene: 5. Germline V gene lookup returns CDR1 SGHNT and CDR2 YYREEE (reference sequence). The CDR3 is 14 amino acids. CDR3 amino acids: CASSQQGAIEKLFF. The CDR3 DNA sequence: TGTGCCAGCAGCCAACAGGGGGCGATTGAAAAACTGTTTTTT.

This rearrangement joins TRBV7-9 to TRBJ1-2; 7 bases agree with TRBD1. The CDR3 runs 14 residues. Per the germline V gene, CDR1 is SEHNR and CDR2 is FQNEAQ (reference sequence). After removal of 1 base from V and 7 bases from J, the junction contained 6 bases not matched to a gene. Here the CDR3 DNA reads TGTGCCAGCAGCTTAGGAGGGGGCCCGGTTGGCTACACCTTC. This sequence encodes CASSLGGGPVGYTF. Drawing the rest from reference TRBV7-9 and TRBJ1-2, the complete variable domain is DTGVSQNPRHKITKRGQNVTFRCDPISEHNRLYWYRQTLGQGPEFLTYFQNEAQLEKSRLLSDRFSAERPKGSFSTLEIQRTEQGDSAMYLCASSLGGGPVGYTFGSGTRLTVV.

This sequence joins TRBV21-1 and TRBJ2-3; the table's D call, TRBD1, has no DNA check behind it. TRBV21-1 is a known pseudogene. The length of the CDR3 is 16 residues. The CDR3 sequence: CASSNSLQGDTDTQYF. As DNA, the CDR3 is TGTGCCAGCAGCAATTCCTTACAGGGGGACACAGATACGCAGTATTTT.

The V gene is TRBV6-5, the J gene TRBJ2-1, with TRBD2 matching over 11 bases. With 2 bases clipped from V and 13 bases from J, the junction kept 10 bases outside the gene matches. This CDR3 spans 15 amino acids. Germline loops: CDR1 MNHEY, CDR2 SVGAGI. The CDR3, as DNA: TGTGCCAGCAGTTACGGAGGGACTAGCGGAATGACCCAGTTCTTC. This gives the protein CASSYGGTSGMTQFF.

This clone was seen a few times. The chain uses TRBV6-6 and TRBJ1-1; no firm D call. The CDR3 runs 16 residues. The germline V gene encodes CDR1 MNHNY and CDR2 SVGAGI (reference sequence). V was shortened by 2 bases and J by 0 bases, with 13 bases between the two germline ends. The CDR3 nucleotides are TGTGCCAGCAGTTACGGGAGTAGTTTTATGAACACTGAAGCTTTCTTT. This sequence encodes CASSYGSSFMNTEAFF.

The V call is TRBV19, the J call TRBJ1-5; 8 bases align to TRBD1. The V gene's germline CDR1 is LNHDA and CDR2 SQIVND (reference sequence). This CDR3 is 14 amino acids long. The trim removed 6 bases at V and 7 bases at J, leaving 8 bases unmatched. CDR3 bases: TGTGCCAGTAGAGGGACAGGACCCGGGCAGCCCCAGCATTTT. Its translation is CASRGTGPGQPQHF.

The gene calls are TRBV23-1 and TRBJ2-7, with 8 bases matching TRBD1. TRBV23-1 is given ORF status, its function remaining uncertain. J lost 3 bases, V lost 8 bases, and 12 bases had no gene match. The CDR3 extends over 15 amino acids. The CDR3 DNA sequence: TGCGCCAGCGGGCCCACGGACAGGGAGTTCTACGAGCAGTACTTC. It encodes CASGPTDREFYEQYF.

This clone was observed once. In DNA, the CDR3 is TGTGCCAGCAGCTTGGACAGGGGGCTACTGATTTTCCCAATAAGCTACGAGCAGTACTTC. It yields the protein CASSLDRGLLIFPISYEQYF. The chain combines TRBV21-1 with TRBJ2-7; the table's D call, TRBD1, has no DNA check behind it. TRBV21-1 has pseudogene status. This CDR3 contains 20 residues.

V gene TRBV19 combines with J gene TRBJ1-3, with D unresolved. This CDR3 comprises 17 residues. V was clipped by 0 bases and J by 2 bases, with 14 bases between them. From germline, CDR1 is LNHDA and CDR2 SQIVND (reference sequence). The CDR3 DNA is TGTGCCAGTAGTATAGATTCGAGCGGCAGACCTGGAAACACCATATATTTT. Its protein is CASSIDSSGRPGNTIYF.

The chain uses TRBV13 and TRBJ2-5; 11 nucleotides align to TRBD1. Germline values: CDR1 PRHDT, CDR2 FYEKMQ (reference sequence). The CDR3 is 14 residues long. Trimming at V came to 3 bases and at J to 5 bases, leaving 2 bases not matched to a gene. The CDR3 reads CASSLGTGGETQYF. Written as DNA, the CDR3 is TGTGCCAGCAGCTTGGGGACAGGGGGGGAGACCCAGTACTTC.

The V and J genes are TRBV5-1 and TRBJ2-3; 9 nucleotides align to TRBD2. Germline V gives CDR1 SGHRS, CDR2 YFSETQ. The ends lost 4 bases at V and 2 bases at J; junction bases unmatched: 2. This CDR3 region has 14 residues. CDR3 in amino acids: CASSSGGYTDTQYF. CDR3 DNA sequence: TGCGCCAGCAGCAGCGGGGGGTACACAGATACGCAGTATTTT.

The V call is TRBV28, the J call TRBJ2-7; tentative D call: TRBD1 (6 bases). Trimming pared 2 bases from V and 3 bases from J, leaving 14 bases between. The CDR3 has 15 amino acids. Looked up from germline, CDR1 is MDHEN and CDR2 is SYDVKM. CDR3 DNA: TGTGCCAGCAGTTTAGGACGGGACATCGACTACGAGCAGTACTTC. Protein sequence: CASSLGRDIDYEQYF. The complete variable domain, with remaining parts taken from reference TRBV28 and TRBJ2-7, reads DVKVTQSSRYLVKRTGEKVFLECVQDMDHENMFWYRQDPGLGLRLIYFSYDVKMKEKGDIPEGYSVSREKKERFSLILESASTNQTSMYLCASSLGRDIDYEQYFGPGTRLTVT.